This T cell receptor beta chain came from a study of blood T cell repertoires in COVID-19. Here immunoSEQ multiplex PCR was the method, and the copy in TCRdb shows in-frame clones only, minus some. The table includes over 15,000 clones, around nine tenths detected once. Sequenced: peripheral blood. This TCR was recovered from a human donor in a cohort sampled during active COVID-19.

Here the CDR3 reads CASRPQGFREQYF. The CDR3, as DNA: TGTGCCAGCAGGCCTCAGGGCTTCCGCGAGCAGTACTTC. The rearrangement links TRBV7-9 to TRBJ2-7; a possible D gene is TRBD1 (5 bases). The V gene's germline CDR1 is SEHNR and CDR2 FQNEAQ (reference sequence). With 6 bases removed from V and 6 bases from J, the gap between germline ends came to 15 bases. This CDR3 spans 13 amino acids.